The 22 T cell receptor beta chains below all came from one sample that was sequenced in a study of CD8+CD57+ T cells in acquired aplastic anemia (dated by TCRdb to between 2017 and 2018). The run used an Illumina HiSeq 2000. Genomic DNA was used as template for profiling of TCR beta VDJ combinations and CDR3 sequences. Using fastp at Q25 and MiXCR, TCRdb reprocessed the public reads and kept productive beta chains. Each CDR3 protein appears once, grouped with its most common genes and DNA. Counted in this sample were about 130,000 distinct CDR3 sequences; 40% to 60% of them appeared once. Around 2.5% of the sample goes to the ten largest clones. Specimen: sorted CD4+, CD8+, or CD8+CD57+ T cells (not recorded which) from PBMCs. These receptors were taken from a human donor in good health, serving as a control.

The rearrangement joins TRBV20-1 to TRBJ1-1; no clear D gene. V was cut by 3 bases and J by 0 bases, with 5 bases left in between. The length of the CDR3 is 12 residues. Germline CDR1 is DFQATT and CDR2 is SNEGSKA (reference sequence). CDR3 sequence: CSASQMNTEAFF. CDR3 DNA sequence: TGCAGTGCTAGTCAGATGAACACTGAAGCTTTCTTT.

In its sample, this clonotype was seen many times. The CDR3 region is CASSPGQGAEAFF. CDR3 bases: TGTGCCAGCAGCCCAGGACAGGGAGCTGAAGCTTTCTTT. The chain carries TRBV7-2 and TRBJ1-1; 8 nucleotides line up with TRBD1. V shed 5 bases, J shed 6 bases, and the junction held 5 bases outside the gene matches. CDR1 is SGHTA and CDR2 is FQGNSA in the germline V gene. The CDR3 has 13 residues.

This clonotype appeared once. The chain has TRBV19 and TRBJ2-7; 7 nucleotides line up with TRBD1. J gave up 6 bases and V 5 bases, and 7 bases lay outside the gene matches. The germline V gene has CDR1 LNHDA and CDR2 SQIVND (reference sequence). This CDR3 contains 13 residues. In DNA, the CDR3 is TGTGCCAGTAGTGCCTACAGGGGTTCCGAGCAGTACTTC. This sequence encodes CASSAYRGSEQYF. Combining the CDR3 with reference TRBV19 and TRBJ2-7 gives the whole variable domain DGGITQSPKYLFRKEGQNVTLSCEQNLNHDAMYWYRQDPGQGLRLIYYSQIVNDFQKGDIAEGYSVSREKKESFPLTVTSAQKNPTAFYLCASSAYRGSEQYFGPGTRLTVT.

This chain joins TRBV2 and TRBJ2-7, with 8 bases matching TRBD1. V shed 2 bases and J 2 bases; nucleotides not matched to a gene: 5. The length of the CDR3 is 15 residues. In germline, CDR1 is SNHLY, CDR2 FYNNEI. The CDR3 protein is CASSEFGTGTYEQYF. The CDR3 DNA reads as TGTGCCAGCAGTGAATTTGGGACAGGAACCTACGAGCAGTACTTC.

The chain has TRBV18 and TRBJ1-1; no clear D. Germline V lookup: CDR1 KGHSH, CDR2 LQKENI. Between the trimmed V and J ends, which lost 4 bases and 0 bases, there was a span of 9 bases. This CDR3 contains 14 residues. The CDR3, as DNA: TGTGCCAGCTCACAATCAAGTGTGAACACTGAAGCTTTCTTT. Its translation: CASSQSSVNTEAFF.

V gene TRBV29-1 combines with J gene TRBJ1-1, with no clear D. The V end lost 6 bases, the J end lost 1 base, and 9 bases lay between the germline ends. This CDR3 spans 12 amino acids. Germline CDR1 is SQVTM and CDR2 is ANQGSEA. The CDR3 is CSVGRENTEAFF. In DNA form, the CDR3 reads TGCAGCGTAGGGAGGGAGAACACTGAAGCTTTCTTT. The full variable domain, in which reference TRBV29-1 and TRBJ1-1 provide the parts outside the CDR3, is SAVISQKPSRDICQRGTSLTIQCQVDSQVTMMFWYRQQPGQSLTLIATANQGSEATYESGFVIDKFPISRPNLTFSTLTVSNMSPEDSSIYLCSVGRENTEAFFGQGTRLTVV.

This clonotype was observed a handful of times. V is TRBV19 and J is TRBJ1-6; D unresolved. The CDR3 totals 13 residues. Trimming cost V 0 bases and J 7 bases, with 4 bases left between them. The germline gives CDR1 LNHDA, CDR2 SQIVND (reference sequence). This CDR3 reads CASSIEENSPLHF. The CDR3 DNA follows: TGTGCCAGTAGTATAGAAGAGAATTCACCCCTCCACTTT.

With regard to this clonotype: The conserved phenylalanine or tryptophan is not found at the CDR3 terminus, so this likely reflects a read error. The chain joins TRBV2 to TRBJ2-5; possible D gene TRBD2, 5 bases. Germline V gene sequence: CDR1 SNHLY, CDR2 FYNNEI. The V end lost 5 bases, the J end lost 5 bases, and 12 bases lay between the germline ends. This CDR3 is 13 amino acids long. DNA for the CDR3: TGTGCCAGCAGTTTTGGGGAGAGGGAGACCCAGTACTCC. This encodes CASSFGERETQYS.

The rearrangement links TRBV5-4 to TRBJ1-2; D ambiguous. There are 13 residues in the CDR3. The V and J ends lost 2 bases and 8 bases respectively, with 13 bases between them. CDR1 is SGHNT and CDR2 is YYREEE in the germline V gene (reference sequence). The CDR3 bases are TGTGCCAGCAGCTTAGACCCGGGGTCGGGCTACACCTTC. It codes for CASSLDPGSGYTF.

As for this clonotype: The conserved final phenylalanine or tryptophan is absent from the CDR3, which likely points to a read error. The V gene is TRBV18, the J gene TRBJ2-7; D ambiguous. The CDR3 extends over 13 amino acids. The V and J ends lost 4 bases and 2 bases respectively, with 9 bases between them. Germline assignment: CDR1 KGHSH and CDR2 LQKENI. The DNA of the CDR3 is TGTGCCAGCTCACTGTCGGATACCTACGAGCAGTACCTC. Its protein product is CASSLSDTYEQYL.

This clonotype was detected many times. The V and J genes are TRBV9 and TRBJ1-6, with D tentatively TRBD1 (6 bases). The CDR3 consists of 14 residues. In germline, CDR1 is SGDLS, CDR2 YYNGEE. V lost 3 bases, J lost 8 bases, and 12 bases lay in between. CDR3 sequence (DNA): TGTGCCAGCAGCGCGCGACAGGATTATTCACCCCTCCACTTT. Its translation: CASSARQDYSPLHF.

The chain uses TRBV20-1 and TRBJ2-5; 8 bases are shared with TRBD1. Germline CDR1 reads DFQATT; CDR2 reads SNEGSKA (reference sequence). The CDR3 extends over 13 amino acids. Losses at the gene ends were 6 bases for V and 4 bases for J; bases not matched to a gene: 7. CDR3 loop: CSATDRGRETQYF. For the CDR3, the DNA is TGCAGTGCAACTGACAGGGGTCGAGAGACCCAGTACTTC.

This clonotype was recorded at least ten times. This chain's CDR3 is CASSLISGTQYNEQFF. CDR3 nucleotide sequence: TGCGCCAGCAGCTTGATATCCGGGACTCAATACAATGAGCAGTTCTTC. The rearrangement uses TRBV5-1 and TRBJ2-1; the D gene is possibly TRBD2 (6 bases). The CDR3 is made up of 16 amino acids. Trimming cost V 1 base and J 4 bases, with 15 bases left between them. Germline assignment: CDR1 SGHRS and CDR2 YFSETQ.

V and J are TRBV10-3 and TRBJ2-3; D is perhaps TRBD1 or TRBD2 (5 bases each). Trimming took off 8 bases at V and 2 bases at J, with 17 bases between the two ends. Looked up from germline, CDR1 is ENHRY and CDR2 is SYGVKD. CDR3 size: 15 residues. The CDR3 sequence: CAIGGEGRTTDTQYF. The CDR3 coding sequence is TGTGCCATCGGGGGAGAGGGGCGGACCACAGATACGCAGTATTTT.

This clonotype was seen many times. This chain links TRBV20-1 with TRBJ1-2; tentatively, D is TRBD1 (6 bases). Germline V gene sequence: CDR1 DFQATT, CDR2 SNEGSKA (reference sequence). V dropped 5 bases and J dropped 6 bases, with 13 bases sitting between them. The CDR3 contains 12 residues. The CDR3 bases are TGCAGTGCTCTACAGGGTTCCGATGGCTACACCTTC. Protein sequence: CSALQGSDGYTF.

V usage is TRBV7-3 and J usage is TRBJ1-5; unclear D gene. The V gene lost 1 base and the J gene lost 6 bases, with 1 base spanning the gap. This CDR3 has 11 residues. Germline CDR1 and CDR2: SGHTA and FQGTGA. In DNA form, the CDR3 reads TGTGCCAGCAGCTTAAGTCAGCCCCAGCATTTT. Translated: CASSLSQPQHF.

The rearrangement joins TRBV10-2 to TRBJ1-1; no firm D call. The CDR3 has 15 amino acids. Trimming left V 2 bases short and J 1 base short, with 11 bases between. The germline V gene encodes CDR1 WSHSY and CDR2 SAAADI. CDR3 sequence reads: CASSEGVQENTEAFF. The CDR3 bases are TGCGCCAGCAGTGAGGGGGTTCAGGAGAACACTGAAGCTTTCTTT.

This clonotype has a single count. This rearrangement joins TRBV10-3 to TRBJ1-5; D call uncertain. The V end was cut by 5 bases, the J end by 0 bases, with 11 bases between. Germline V gene sequence: CDR1 ENHRY, CDR2 SYGVKD. The CDR3 extends over 15 amino acids. CDR3 bases: TGTGCCATCAGTCCCCATGAGTATAGCAATCAGCCCCAGCATTTT. Amino acid sequence: CAISPHEYSNQPQHF.

The CDR3, as DNA: TGTGCCAGCAGCCTAGACAGAGCCACAGATACGCAGTATTTT. This gives the protein CASSLDRATDTQYF. This chain links TRBV7-2 with TRBJ2-3; weak D call: TRBD1 (5 bases). V lost 5 bases, J lost 2 bases, and 11 bases lay in between. From germline, CDR1 is SGHTA and CDR2 FQGNSA. The CDR3 spans 14 residues.

This clonotype was detected a few times. V usage is TRBV19 and J usage is TRBJ1-6; the D is unclear. V dropped 4 bases and J dropped 8 bases, with 6 bases sitting between them. In germline, CDR1 is LNHDA, CDR2 SQIVND (reference sequence). The CDR3 extends over 12 amino acids. CDR3 in amino acids: CASSTRDSPLHF. The CDR3 nucleotides are TGTGCCAGTAGTACCCGAGATTCACCCCTCCACTTT.

This clonotype was observed at least ten times. This chain uses TRBV20-1 with TRBJ1-4; weak D call: TRBD1 (5 bases). The CDR3 runs 13 residues. Trimming stripped 4 bases from V and 3 bases from J, with 9 bases between. CDR1 and CDR2 from the germline V gene are DFQATT and SNEGSKA (reference sequence). The CDR3 DNA reads TGCAGTGCTAAAGGGGTTGCTAATGAAAAACTGTTTTTT. Translation gives CSAKGVANEKLFF.

The chain is built from TRBV19 and TRBJ2-7; 9 bases are shared with TRBD1. The CDR3 runs to 13 residues. Germline values: CDR1 LNHDA, CDR2 SQIVND (reference sequence). J lost 6 bases, V lost 3 bases, and 3 bases had no gene match. The CDR3 region has the DNA TGTGCCAGTAGTATGGACAGGGGCCGCGAGCAGTACTTC. Encoded protein: CASSMDRGREQYF.